These 21 T cell receptor beta chains originate from one sample sequenced in a study of cytomegalovirus exposure and HLA in healthy donors. The PCR had 60 Vbeta and 13 Jbeta primers. TCRdb's table, derived via immunoSEQ multiplex PCR, lists solely in-frame clones and lacks some. The repertoire table contains 100,000 to 150,000 clones. Sequenced material: PBMCs. All receptors derive from a man aged 18 to 29 in good health and CMV-seronegative.

The J gene is TRBJ2-2, the V gene TRBV9, with a weak D call TRBD2 (5 bases). Per the germline V gene, CDR1 is SGDLS and CDR2 is YYNGEE. The CDR3 covers 17 residues. Trimming removed 4 bases from V and 5 bases from J, with 21 bases in between. CDR3 loop: CASSPEGGRMGTGELFF. In DNA, the CDR3 is TGTGCCAGCAGCCCAGAGGGTGGGAGAATGGGTACCGGGGAGCTGTTTTTT.

The chain has TRBV6-5 and TRBJ2-2; no reliable D call. Trimming left V 7 bases short and J 2 bases short, with 11 bases between. This CDR3 spans 14 amino acids. In germline, CDR1 is MNHEY, CDR2 SVGAGI. Here the CDR3 reads CASTLGSNTGELFF. The CDR3 coding sequence is TGTGCCAGCACCCTAGGATCCAACACCGGGGAGCTGTTTTTT.

This chain uses TRBV5-1 with TRBJ1-2; TRBD1 matches at 8 bases. Germline assignment: CDR1 SGHRS and CDR2 YFSETQ. Trimming at V came to 3 bases and at J to 0 bases, leaving 4 bases not matched to a gene. The CDR3 totals 15 residues. The CDR3 is CASSSGTGSNYGYTF. CDR3 sequence (DNA): TGCGCCAGCAGCTCCGGGACAGGATCTAACTATGGCTACACCTTC.

This chain joins TRBV9 and TRBJ2-5; tentatively, D is TRBD2 (7 bases). The CDR3 extends over 15 amino acids. The germline V gene encodes CDR1 SGDLS and CDR2 YYNGEE. V dropped 4 bases and J dropped 5 bases, with 18 bases sitting between them. Here the CDR3 DNA reads TGTGCCAGCAGCCCCGGGGGGACAAGGGGGGAGACCCAGTACTTC. Its protein is CASSPGGTRGETQYF.

The chain carries TRBV6-6 and TRBJ2-5; TRBD1 aligns across 8 bases. The CDR3 covers 15 residues. Germline CDR1 and CDR2: MNHNY and SVGAGI (reference sequence). With 0 bases clipped from V and 2 bases from J, the junction kept 2 bases outside the gene matches. In DNA form, the CDR3 reads TGTGCCAGCAGTTACTCAGGACAGGGACAAGAGACCCAGTACTTC. Translated: CASSYSGQGQETQYF.

The rearrangement uses TRBV30 and TRBJ2-5; D is possibly TRBD1 (5 bases). The CDR3 is made up of 14 amino acids. V was pared by 4 bases and J by 4 bases, with 16 bases between. Germline assignment: CDR1 GTSNPN and CDR2 SVGIG (reference sequence). DNA of the CDR3: TGTGCCTGGAACGATCAGGGTCGAGGAGAGACCCAGTACTTC. Protein: CAWNDQGRGETQYF.

The rearrangement links TRBV30 to TRBJ1-5; a possible D gene is TRBD1 (5 bases). Trimming removed 7 bases at V and 2 bases at J, with 15 bases between. Germline CDR1 GTSNPN, CDR2 SVGIG (reference sequence). The CDR3 consists of 14 residues. The chain's CDR3 is CAFRENFGNQPQHF. The CDR3 DNA sequence: TGTGCCTTCAGGGAAAACTTCGGCAATCAGCCCCAGCATTTT.

V and J are TRBV10-1 and TRBJ2-1, with TRBD2 matching 10 bases. With 7 bases clipped from V and 8 bases from J, the junction kept 14 bases outside the gene matches. The CDR3 runs 16 residues. In germline, CDR1 is WNHNN, CDR2 SYGVQD (reference sequence). CDR3 protein: CASNSAKRGGLDEQFF. In DNA, the CDR3 is TGCGCCAGCAACAGCGCGAAGCGGGGGGGCCTCGATGAGCAGTTCTTC.

The chain employs TRBV4-2 and TRBJ1-2, with TRBD1 matching 8 bases. Germline CDR1 LGHNA, CDR2 YNFKEQ. Unmatched junction bases numbered 7, after V lost 0 bases and J lost 7 bases. The CDR3 is made up of 15 amino acids. This chain's CDR3 is CASSQDVQGDGGYTF. The CDR3 region has the DNA TGTGCCAGCAGCCAAGATGTACAGGGGGATGGTGGCTACACCTTC.

The rearrangement links TRBV30 to TRBJ2-5; 8 bases map to TRBD2. Trimming at V came to 4 bases and at J to 4 bases, leaving 5 bases not matched to a gene. The CDR3 sequence is 13 residues long. The germline V gene has CDR1 GTSNPN and CDR2 SVGIG (reference sequence). The CDR3 region is CAWTRLAGETQYF. The CDR3, as DNA: TGTGCCTGGACCAGGCTAGCGGGAGAGACCCAGTACTTC.

This chain connects TRBV10-1 to TRBJ1-1; 7 bases are shared with TRBD1. The CDR3 covers 19 residues. Germline assignment: CDR1 WNHNN and CDR2 SYGVQD (reference sequence). Trimming at V came to 4 bases and at J to 8 bases, leaving 25 bases not matched to a gene. DNA of the CDR3: TGCGCCAGCAGTGCAGGATGGGGTCGGACAGGCTCTCATCCCCTCGAAGCTTTCTTT. Its protein product is CASSAGWGRTGSHPLEAFF.

The chain combines TRBV27 with TRBJ2-2; TRBD1 is a possible D gene (6 bases). V lost 1 base and J 3 bases, leaving 15 bases between the germline ends. Germline CDR1 is MNHEY and CDR2 is SMNVEV (reference sequence). The CDR3 extends over 17 amino acids. This CDR3 is CASSLLSSPGDTGELFF. DNA of the CDR3: TGTGCCAGCAGTTTATTGAGTAGCCCAGGGGACACCGGGGAGCTGTTTTTT.

The rearrangement links TRBV6-5 to TRBJ2-7, with 10 bases aligning to TRBD2. The V and J ends lost 6 bases and 0 bases, in that order; junction bases with no gene match: 5. From germline, CDR1 is MNHEY and CDR2 SVGAGI. The CDR3 contains 15 residues. This chain's CDR3 is CASRQRLAGSYEQYF. CDR3 in DNA: TGTGCCAGCAGACAAAGACTAGCGGGCTCCTACGAGCAGTACTTC.

The V call is TRBV15, the J call TRBJ2-2; D might be TRBD2 (6 bases). This CDR3 has 16 residues. Deletions cut 1 base from V and 0 bases from J, with 9 bases between. Germline-derived CDR1 and CDR2 are LNHNV and YYDKDF (reference sequence). The CDR3 spells CATSRGGLPNTGELFF. The CDR3 DNA is TGTGCCACCAGCAGAGGAGGACTACCGAACACCGGGGAGCTGTTTTTT.

J is TRBJ2-2 and V is TRBV6-4; 7 nucleotides agree with TRBD1. The CDR3 loop spans 13 amino acids. The junction had 2 bases not matched to a gene; V was cut back by 4 bases and J by 6 bases. Germline CDR1 is MRHNA and CDR2 is SNTAGT. For the CDR3, the DNA is TGTGCCAGCAGTGCCGGGACAGCCGGGGAGCTGTTTTTT. Translation gives CASSAGTAGELFF.

V is TRBV6-1 and J is TRBJ1-4; D not certain. V lost 7 bases and J 8 bases, leaving 11 bases between the germline ends. The CDR3 loop spans 12 amino acids. Looked up from germline, CDR1 is MNHNS and CDR2 is SASEGT. CDR3 residues: CASNRVREKLFF. The CDR3 DNA reads TGTGCCAGCAATCGGGTTCGGGAAAAACTGTTTTTT.

This chain joins TRBV5-1 and TRBJ2-7; D is possibly TRBD1 (6 bases). The CDR3 is 16 residues long. The germline V gene encodes CDR1 SGHRS and CDR2 YFSETQ. Trimming cost V 0 bases and J 4 bases, with 17 bases left between them. The CDR3 region is CASSLDPGQGRYEQYF. DNA for the CDR3: TGCGCCAGCAGCTTGGACCCGGGTCAGGGGAGATACGAGCAGTACTTC.

This chain uses TRBV28 with TRBJ1-1; the D is unclear. CDR3 length equals 12 residues. CDR1 is MDHEN, CDR2 SYDVKM, per germline. V was clipped by 2 bases and J by 4 bases, with 5 bases between them. The CDR3 protein is CASSLPITEAFF. The CDR3, as DNA: TGTGCCAGCAGTTTACCCATCACTGAAGCTTTCTTT.

The CDR3 is CASSWTEARGYGYTF. In nucleotides, the CDR3 is TGTGCCAGCAGCTGGACGGAAGCAAGGGGCTATGGCTACACCTTC. This chain uses TRBV5-6 with TRBJ1-2; maybe TRBD1 (5 bases). CDR1 and CDR2 from the germline V gene are SGHDT and YYEEEE. CDR3 length equals 15 residues. V was trimmed by 3 bases and J by 4 bases, leaving 16 bases between them.

The genes are TRBV5-1 and TRBJ2-1; 13 bases map to TRBD2. Trimming at V came to 4 bases and at J to 9 bases, leaving 10 bases not matched to a gene. The germline V gene has CDR1 SGHRS and CDR2 YFSETQ. The CDR3 extends over 16 amino acids. CDR3 in amino acids: CASSTRPGLAGSEQFF. In nucleotides, the CDR3 is TGCGCCAGCAGCACAAGGCCGGGACTAGCGGGAAGTGAGCAGTTCTTC. Filled out from reference TRBV5-1 and TRBJ2-1, the complete variable domain reads KAGVTQTPRYLIKTRGQQVTLSCSPISGHRSVSWYQQTPGQGLQFLFEYFSETQRNKGNFPGRFSGRQFSNSRSEMNVSTLELGDSALYLCASSTRPGLAGSEQFFGPGTRLTVL.

The rearrangement links TRBV29-1 to TRBJ2-3; TRBD2 might be the D (6 bases). The germline V gene encodes CDR1 SQVTM and CDR2 ANQGSEA. V was trimmed by 6 bases and J by 1 base, leaving 14 bases between them. The CDR3 is made up of 14 amino acids. The CDR3 sequence: CSVGSGLRTDTQYF. The CDR3 bases are TGCAGCGTGGGATCGGGACTCCGCACAGATACGCAGTATTTT.